This is a list of T cell receptor beta chains from one sample in a study of graft-versus-host responses after intestinal transplantation. What these receptors recognize is not known. Produced via immunoSEQ multiplex PCR; TCRdb's table is partial and in-frame only. The profile covers under 150,000 clones, with roughly 95% appearing a single time and about 3.3% taken by the ten largest. Material: unstimulated CD8+ T cells sorted from spleen or lymph node cells, obtained before intestinal transplant. The receptors come from a human donor who received an intestinal transplant. Each CDR3 is given with its conserved first and last residue.

v_gene	j_gene	CDR3aa
TRBV30	TRBJ1-2	CAWSVRPRTVGGYTF
TRBV9	TRBJ2-5	CASSPWGGRQETQYF
TRBV5-4	TRBJ2-5	CASSFMGGQETQYF
TRBV9	TRBJ2-1	CASSGTSGTYNEQFF
TRBV4-3	.	CASSQERERALYEQYF
TRBV18	TRBJ2-1	CASSPRNPDHEQFF
TRBV5-1	TRBJ2-1	CASSLFRGNEQFF
TRBV7-6	TRBJ2-5	CASSRLGLAGGNQETQYF
TRBV27	TRBJ2-7	CASSLFAGTYEQYF
TRBV4-3	TRBJ1-5	CASSQDREANQPQHF
TRBV27	TRBJ2-7	CASSSGTGFYEQYF
TRBV5-6	TRBJ2-4	CASSLGLAGENIQYF
TRBV27	TRBJ2-7	CASSLNGNYEQYF
TRBV13	TRBJ2-7	CASSLKGPMGEQYF
TRBV5-1	TRBJ2-7	CASSSSGRAYEQYF
TRBV15	TRBJ1-5	CATSRVPNQPQHF
TRBV2	TRBJ1-5	CASRGGTLDGNQPQHF
TRBV15	TRBJ2-1	CATSARLGLRSYNEQFF
TRBV2	TRBJ2-5	CASGTSGVQETQYF
TRBV4-1	TRBJ2-5	CASSQGDRGGETQYF
TRBV9	TRBJ1-1	CASSVGGRTEAFF
TRBV6-6	TRBJ2-7	CASQREIFDEQYF
TRBV5-6	TRBJ2-1	CASSSGLAGARISYNEQFF
TRBV15	TRBJ1-3	CATSSGLWGLGNTIYF
TRBV2	TRBJ2-2	CASSDSGQGAEFEHVGELFF
TRBV15	TRBJ2-7	CATSSIGPGGYEQYF
TRBV7-2	TRBJ2-7	CASLGGPGYSYEQYF
TRBV9	TRBJ1-1	CASSVGTGQTEAFF